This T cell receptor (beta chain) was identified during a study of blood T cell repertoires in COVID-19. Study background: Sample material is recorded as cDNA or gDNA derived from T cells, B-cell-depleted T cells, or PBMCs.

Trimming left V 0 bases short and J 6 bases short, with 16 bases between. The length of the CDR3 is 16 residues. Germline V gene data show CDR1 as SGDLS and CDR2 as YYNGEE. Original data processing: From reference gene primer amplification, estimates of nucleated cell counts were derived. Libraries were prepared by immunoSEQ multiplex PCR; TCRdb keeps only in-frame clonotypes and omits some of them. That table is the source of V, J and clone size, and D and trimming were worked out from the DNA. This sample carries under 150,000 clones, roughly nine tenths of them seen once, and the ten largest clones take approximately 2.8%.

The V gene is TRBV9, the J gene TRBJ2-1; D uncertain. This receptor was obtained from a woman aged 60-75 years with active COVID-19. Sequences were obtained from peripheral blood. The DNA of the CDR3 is TGTGCCAGCAGCGTAGCTACGATGCCTTCCACCAATGAGCAGTTCTTC. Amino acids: CASSVATMPSTNEQFF.